Listed here is a single T cell receptor beta chain. Its antigen is not known. TCRdb re-called the 5' RACE reads through MiXCR, storing one row per CDR3 protein. This sample has over 300,000 distinct CDR3 sequences; 20% to 25% occur once, and the top ten carry over 20%. The germline V gene encodes CDR1 LGHNA and CDR2 YSLEER. V was clipped by 0 bases and J by 4 bases, with 16 bases between them. The CDR3 is 17 amino acids. This sample is drawn from a study of T-cell memory formation after mild COVID-19. Whole-study results and caveats: SARS-CoV-2 specificity of second-wave clones peaking day 37 was unconfirmed.

Sequencing was performed on PBMCs or a T cell subset sorted from them (not recorded which). This chain uses TRBV4-3 with TRBJ1-3; D is uncertain. This TCR derives from a man aged 18-30 years who had mild COVID-19 (a few samples of this study predate the infection). Cell type and time point are not known. CDR3 coding DNA: TGCGCCAGCAGCCAAGATCCGGCAGCCTCGGCGGGAAACACCATATATTTT. Translating it yields CASSQDPAASAGNTIYF.